Listed below are T cell receptor beta chains from one sample, sequenced in a study of blood T cell repertoires in COVID-19. Using immunoSEQ multiplex PCR, the repertoire was profiled, and TCRdb retains in-frame clones only, with some absent. Among hundreds of thousands of clones listed, approximately 87% were seen once. Sequencing was carried out using PBMCs or T cells enriched from blood (not recorded which). The receptors stem from a woman aged 50 to 60 who had recovered from COVID-19. The CDR3 runs from the conserved cysteine through the conserved F or W. The order of the fields is J gene, V gene, clone size, D gene, CDR3 DNA, CDR3 protein. The D gene is left open where the match is weak. Size is stated for part of the rows, as once, few or many counts, or as a class when the clone is expanded.

TRBJ1-1 TRBV10-3 - - TGTGCCACCGGGGGGAACGGGAGGGACACTGAAGCTTTCTTT CATGGNGRDTEAFF
TRBJ2-7 TRBV7-6 - - TGTGCCAGCAGCTTAGGCAGTGCAGGCCAACGCTACGAGCAGTACTTC CASSLGSAGQRYEQYF
TRBJ1-1 TRBV2 - - TGTGCCAGCAGGGAGGGACCCCGGAACACTGAAGCTTTCTTT CASREGPRNTEAFF
TRBJ2-7 TRBV10-3 - - TGTGCCATCAGTGAGTCGCAACAGCCCTACGAGCAGTACTTC CAISESQQPYEQYF
TRBJ1-5 TRBV2 - - TGTGCCAGCAGTGACAGGGAATATCAGCCCCAGCATTTT CASSDREYQPQHF
TRBJ1-1 TRBV19 - - TGTGCCAGTAGCGATCGGGGGGCGAGGGCCACTGAAGCTTTCTTT CASSDRGARATEAFF
TRBJ1-4 TRBV18 - TRBD1 TGTGCCAGCTCAGCATCGACAGGGGGACGGGCAACTAATGAAAAACTGTTTTTT CASSASTGGRATNEKLFF
TRBJ1-2 TRBV27 - TRBD1 TGTGCCAGCAGTTCGACCGGGACAGATTTAGTCTATGGCTACACCTTC CASSSTGTDLVYGYTF
TRBJ1-3 TRBV4-3 - - TGCGCCAGCAGCCAAGTGGTCTCCACACCCTCTGGAAACACCATATATTTT CASSQVVSTPSGNTIYF
TRBJ2-7 TRBV4-1 - TRBD2 TGCGCCAGCAGCCAAGCTGAGGCTAGCGGGGGGTCCTTGCTGGGTCACGAGCAGTACTTC CASSQAEASGGSLLGHEQYF
TRBJ2-7 TRBV11-2 once - TGTGCCAGCAGATTTGGGCGAGCCTACGAGCAGTACTTC CASRFGRAYEQYF
TRBJ1-1 TRBV4-3 - - TGCGCCAGCAGCCAACTTCTAGGGAACACTGAAGCTTTCTTT CASSQLLGNTEAFF
TRBJ1-6 TRBV11-2 - - TGTGCCAGCAGCTTAGATCCGAATTCACCCCTCCACTTT CASSLDPNSPLHF
TRBJ1-1 TRBV10-3 - - TGTGCCATCAGTCACAGGGATCCCGAAGCTTTCTTT CAISHRDPEAFF
TRBJ2-7 TRBV7-9 few - TGTGCCAGCAGCTTAGGTAGGGGTAAATACGAGCAGTACTTC CASSLGRGKYEQYF
TRBJ1-6 TRBV2 few - TGTGCCAGCAGTCGGGACGGGGACACCTATAATTCACCCCTCCACTTT CASSRDGDTYNSPLHF
TRBJ1-1 TRBV11-2 few - TGTGCCAGCAGCGCCACCAGACAACTGAACACTGAAGCTTTCTTT CASSATRQLNTEAFF
TRBJ1-2 TRBV2 - - TGTGCCAGCACCCCCCTGAAGACGTTCCGGGACTATGGCTACACCTTC CASTPLKTFRDYGYTF
TRBJ2-5 TRBV27 - TRBD2 TGTGCCAGCAGTTTCTGGGGGGGAGCACAAGAGACCCAGTACTTC CASSFWGGAQETQYF
TRBJ1-2 TRBV6-1 - TRBD1 TGTGCCAGCAGTGAAGTGGGATCTAGCAGGGGGCACGACTATGGCTACACCTTC CASSEVGSSRGHDYGYTF
TRBJ2-1 TRBV3-1/TRBV3-2 once TRBD2 TGTGCCAGCAGCCAAGGAGGAGCGGGGGGGACAAGGACGTTCTTC CASSQGGAGGTRTFF
TRBJ1-2 TRBV2 - TRBD1 TGTGCCAGCAGTACGGACAGGGGGCCTTATGGCTACACCTTC CASSTDRGPYGYTF
TRBJ1-2 TRBV7-9 - TRBD1 TGTGCCAGCAGCTTACGGGAGACAGGGGGCTATGGCTACACCTTC CASSLRETGGYGYTF
TRBJ1-6 TRBV29-1 few TRBD1 TGCAGCGTTCAGGGGACAGTTAATTCACCCCTCCACTTT CSVQGTVNSPLHF
TRBJ2-3 TRBV2 once TRBD2 TGTGCCGGGCTCCCGGGACTAGCGTCAGATACGCAGTATTTT CAGLPGLASDTQYF
TRBJ1-4 TRBV28 - TRBD1 TGTGCCAGCAGTAACAGGGGGGTGGAAAAACTGTTTTTT CASSNRGVEKLFF
TRBJ1-1 TRBV25-1 - TRBD1 TGTGCCAGCAGTGTACGGGTGGGGACAGGTAGAGGGGACACTGAAGCTTTCTTT CASSVRVGTGRGDTEAFF
TRBJ1-1 TRBV29-1 - TRBD1 TGCAGCGCATCACAGGGGGCCACTGAAGCTTTCTTT CSASQGATEAFF
TRBJ1-2 TRBV3-1/TRBV3-2 - TRBD1 TGTGCCAGCAGCCAAACAGGGGGCCATGGCTACACCTTC CASSQTGGHGYTF
TRBJ1-4 TRBV7-2 - - TGTGCCAGCAGCGAACCGGGACAAATAAATGAAAAACTGTTTTTT CASSEPGQINEKLFF
TRBJ1-2 TRBV28 - - TGTGCCAGCGAGGGGGATCCCCTTTCGTTTGGCTACACCTTC CASEGDPLSFGYTF
TRBJ2-2 TRBV2 - - TGTGCCAGCAGTGATATGGTGGGCAGGGTGAGCACCGGGGAGCTGTTTTTT CASSDMVGRVSTGELFF
TRBJ2-7 TRBV28 - - TGTGCCAGCAGTTTTACAGGGAGCTCCTACGAGCAGTACTTC CASSFTGSSYEQYF
TRBJ1-4 TRBV18 - TRBD1 TGTGCCAGCTCACCTAGGAGCCCCCTTCGGGACAGAACAACTAATGAAAAACTGTTTTTT CASSPRSPLRDRTTNEKLFF
TRBJ2-7 TRBV2 - - TGTGCCAGCAGTCCATCGGACAGAGCTTACGAGCAGTACTTC CASSPSDRAYEQYF
TRBJ1-1 TRBV5-1 - TRBD1 TGCGCCAGCAGCTTAGGGAGACAGGGAGAAACTGAAGCTTTCTTT CASSLGRQGETEAFF
TRBJ2-7 TRBV19 - TRBD2 TGTGCCAGTAGTATCGGTGGGGGGGCCTACGAGCAGTACTTC CASSIGGGAYEQYF
TRBJ1-4 TRBV2 few - TGTGCCACCCGACTTTTAAATGAAAAACTGTTTTTT CATRLLNEKLFF
TRBJ2-1 TRBV4-1 once TRBD1 TGCGCCAGCAGCCAAGCTAACAGGGGAAGGGATGAGCAGTTCTTC CASSQANRGRDEQFF
TRBJ2-3 TRBV27 - TRBD2 TGTGCCAGCAGTTTACGGGCGGGGGGCACAGATACGCAGTATTTT CASSLRAGGTDTQYF
TRBJ2-1 TRBV19 - - TGTGCCAGTGACTCGGAGGCCTACAATGAGCAGTTCTTC CASDSEAYNEQFF
TRBJ1-2 TRBV4-1 - - TGCGCCAGCAGCTCAACAGCTACAAACTATGGCTACACCTTC CASSSTATNYGYTF